One and the same sample provided the 2 T cell receptor beta chains below, sequenced in a study of cytomegalovirus exposure and HLA in healthy donors. The primer mix had 60 Vbeta and 13 Jbeta primers. Here immunoSEQ multiplex PCR was the method, and the copy in TCRdb shows in-frame clones only, minus some. The repertoire holds some 150,000 clones, with roughly four fifths as singletons. The specimen was PBMCs. All receptors come from a woman aged 45-65 years in good health and CMV-seronegative.

The rearrangement uses TRBV27 and TRBJ2-7, with 7 bases identical to TRBD1. The V gene's germline CDR1 is MNHEY and CDR2 SMNVEV (reference sequence). The CDR3 runs 15 residues. The V segment lost 3 bases and the J segment 3 bases; nucleotides outside the gene matches: 8. The CDR3 coding sequence is TGTGCCAGCAGTTTGTGGCAGGGGGTACTCTACGAGCAGTACTTC. It specifies CASSLWQGVLYEQYF.

J is TRBJ2-5 and V is TRBV5-1; 7 bases align to TRBD1. The CDR3 runs to 14 residues. The germline gives CDR1 SGHRS, CDR2 YFSETQ. J was trimmed by 4 bases and V by 5 bases; bases with no gene match: 8. The CDR3 sequence is CASSPGQARETQYF. The CDR3 DNA reads as TGCGCCAGCAGTCCCGGACAGGCGCGAGAGACCCAGTACTTC.